The sequence of this TCR beta chain was determined in a study of STAT5B mutations in CD4+ large granular lymphocyte leukemia. Study information: Healthy donors showed HLA-associated enrichment of the CDR3 'QG' motif. Study-wide results and limits: 8/27 top patient clones versus 2/35 control clones were TRBV06-family. Patient CD4-sorted repertoires stayed more clonal than healthy ones after leukemic-clone removal.

TCRdb's table, derived via immunoSEQ multiplex PCR, lists solely in-frame clones and lacks some. The data hold about 38,000 clones, with about 82% observed a single time. On this clone: Its antigen remains unidentified.

The CDR3 is made up of 11 amino acids. CDR1 and CDR2 (germline): SQVTM, ANQGSEA. V was trimmed by 6 bases and J by 6 bases, leaving 10 bases between them. The origin of this receptor is a human donor in good health. The specimen sequenced was CD4+ T cells from blood buffy coats. The chain recombines TRBV29-1 with TRBJ2-3; D call uncertain. The CDR3 is CSVTPLDTQYF. CDR3 DNA sequence: TGCAGCGTAACTCCCCTCGATACGCAGTATTTT.